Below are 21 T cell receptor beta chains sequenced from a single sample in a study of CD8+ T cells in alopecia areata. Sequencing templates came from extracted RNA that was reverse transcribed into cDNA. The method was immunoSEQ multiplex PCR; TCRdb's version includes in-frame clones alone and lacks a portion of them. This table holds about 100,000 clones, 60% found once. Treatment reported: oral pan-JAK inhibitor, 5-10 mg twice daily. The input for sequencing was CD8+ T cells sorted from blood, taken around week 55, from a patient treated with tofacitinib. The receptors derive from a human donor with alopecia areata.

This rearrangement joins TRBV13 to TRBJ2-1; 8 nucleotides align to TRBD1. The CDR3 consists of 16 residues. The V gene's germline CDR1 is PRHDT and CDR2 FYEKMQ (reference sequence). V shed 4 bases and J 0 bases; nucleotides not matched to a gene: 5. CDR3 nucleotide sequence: TGTGCCAGCAGCTCGACAGGGGCCTCCTCCTACAATGAGCAGTTCTTC. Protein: CASSSTGASSYNEQFF. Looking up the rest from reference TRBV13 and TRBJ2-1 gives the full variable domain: AAGVIQSPRHLIKEKRETATLKCYPIPRHDTVYWYQQGPGQDPQFLISFYEKMQSDKGSIPDRFSAQQFSDYHSELNMSSLELGDSALYFCASSSTGASSYNEQFFGPGTRLTVL.

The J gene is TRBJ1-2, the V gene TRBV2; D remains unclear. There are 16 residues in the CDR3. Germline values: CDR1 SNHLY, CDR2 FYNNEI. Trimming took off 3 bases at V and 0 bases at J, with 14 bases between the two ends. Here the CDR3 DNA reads TGTGCCAGCAGTGAGGTGACCTCGAGGGCTAACTATGGCTACACCTTC. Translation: CASSEVTSRANYGYTF.

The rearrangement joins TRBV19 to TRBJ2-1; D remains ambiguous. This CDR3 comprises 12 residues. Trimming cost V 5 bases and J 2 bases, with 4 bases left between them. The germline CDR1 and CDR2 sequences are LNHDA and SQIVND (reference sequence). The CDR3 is CASSLAYNEQFF. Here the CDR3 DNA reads TGTGCCAGTAGTCTGGCCTACAATGAGCAGTTCTTC. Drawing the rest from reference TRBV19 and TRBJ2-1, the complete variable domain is DGGITQSPKYLFRKEGQNVTLSCEQNLNHDAMYWYRQDPGQGLRLIYYSQIVNDFQKGDIAEGYSVSREKKESFPLTVTSAQKNPTAFYLCASSLAYNEQFFGPGTRLTVL.

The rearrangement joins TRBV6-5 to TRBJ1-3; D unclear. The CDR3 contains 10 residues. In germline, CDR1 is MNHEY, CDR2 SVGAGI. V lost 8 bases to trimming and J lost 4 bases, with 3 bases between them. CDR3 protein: CASLGNTIYF. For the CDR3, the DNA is TGTGCCAGCCTCGGAAACACCATATATTTT.

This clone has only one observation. The CDR3 spells CASSPGGGNQPQHF. DNA of the CDR3: TGTGCCAGCAGCCCGGGAGGGGGCAATCAGCCCCAGCATTTT. The chain joins TRBV7-6 to TRBJ1-5; D is perhaps TRBD1 (5 bases). The germline V and J ends were trimmed by 5 bases and 2 bases, with 10 bases remaining between them. CDR1 and CDR2 from the germline V gene are SGHVS and FNYEAQ. The CDR3 is made up of 14 amino acids.

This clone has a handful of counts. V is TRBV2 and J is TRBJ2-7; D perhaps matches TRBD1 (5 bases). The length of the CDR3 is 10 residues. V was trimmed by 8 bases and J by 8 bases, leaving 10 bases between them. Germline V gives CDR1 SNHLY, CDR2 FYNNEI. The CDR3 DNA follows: TGTGCCAGCTCCGACAGTCAGCAGTACTTC. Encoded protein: CASSDSQQYF.

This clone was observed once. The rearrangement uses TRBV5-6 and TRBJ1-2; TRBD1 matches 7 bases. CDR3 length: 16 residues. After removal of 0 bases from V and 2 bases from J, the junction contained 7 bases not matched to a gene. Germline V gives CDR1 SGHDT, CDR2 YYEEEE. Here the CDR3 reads CASSLATGARNYGYTF. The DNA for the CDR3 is TGTGCCAGCAGCTTGGCCACAGGGGCCAGGAACTATGGCTACACCTTC.

CDR3 loop: CSARWGGNTIYF. The CDR3 DNA follows: TGCAGCGCCCGGTGGGGTGGAAACACCATATATTTT. This sequence joins TRBV29-1 and TRBJ1-3; D is ambiguous. The CDR3 loop spans 12 amino acids. V was pared by 7 bases and J by 3 bases, with 10 bases between. Germline V gene sequence: CDR1 SQVTM, CDR2 ANQGSEA.

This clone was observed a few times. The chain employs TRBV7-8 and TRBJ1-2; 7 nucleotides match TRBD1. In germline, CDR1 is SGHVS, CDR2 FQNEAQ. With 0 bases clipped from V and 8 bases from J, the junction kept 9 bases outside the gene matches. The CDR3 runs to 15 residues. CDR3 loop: CASSLAGTVPWGYTF. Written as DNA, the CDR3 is TGTGCCAGCAGCTTAGCAGGGACAGTTCCTTGGGGCTACACCTTC.

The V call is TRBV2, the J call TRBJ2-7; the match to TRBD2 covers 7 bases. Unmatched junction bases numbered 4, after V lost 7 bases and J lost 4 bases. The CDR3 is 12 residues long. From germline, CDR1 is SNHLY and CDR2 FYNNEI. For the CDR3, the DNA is TGTGCCAGCACCGGGACTACGTACGAGCAGTACTTC. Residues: CASTGTTYEQYF.

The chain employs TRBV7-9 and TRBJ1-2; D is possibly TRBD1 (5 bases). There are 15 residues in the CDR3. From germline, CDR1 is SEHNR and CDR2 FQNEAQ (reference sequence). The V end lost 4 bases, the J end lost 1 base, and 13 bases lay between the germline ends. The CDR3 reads CASSYDSVVNYGYTF. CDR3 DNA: TGTGCCAGCAGCTACGACAGTGTGGTTAACTATGGCTACACCTTC.

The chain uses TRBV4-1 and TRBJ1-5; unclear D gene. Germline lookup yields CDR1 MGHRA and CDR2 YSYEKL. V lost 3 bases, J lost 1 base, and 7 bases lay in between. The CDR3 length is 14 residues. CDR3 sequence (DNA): TGCGCCAGCAGCCAGGGAGAAAGCAATCAGCCCCAGCATTTT. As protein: CASSQGESNQPQHF.

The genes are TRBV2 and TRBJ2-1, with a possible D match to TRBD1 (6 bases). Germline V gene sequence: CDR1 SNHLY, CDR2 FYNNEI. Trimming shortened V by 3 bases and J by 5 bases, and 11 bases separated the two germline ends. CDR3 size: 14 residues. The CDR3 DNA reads TGTGCCAGCAGTGACCCAGGGGAGAACAATGAGCAGTTCTTC. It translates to CASSDPGENNEQFF.

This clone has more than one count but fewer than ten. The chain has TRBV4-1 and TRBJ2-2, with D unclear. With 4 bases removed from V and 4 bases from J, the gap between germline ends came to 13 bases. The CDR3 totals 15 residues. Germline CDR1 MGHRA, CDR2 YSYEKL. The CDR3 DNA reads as TGCGCCAGCAGCCCCTCCGGTCCAGCCACCGGGGAGCTGTTTTTT. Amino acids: CASSPSGPATGELFF.

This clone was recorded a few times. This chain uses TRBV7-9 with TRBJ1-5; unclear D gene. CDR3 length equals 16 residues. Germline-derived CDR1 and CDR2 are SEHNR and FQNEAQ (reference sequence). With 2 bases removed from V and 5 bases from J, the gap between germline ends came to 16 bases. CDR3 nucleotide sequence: TGTGCCAGCAGCTTATCGGACGTCCGTATTGATCAGCCCCAGCATTTT. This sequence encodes CASSLSDVRIDQPQHF.

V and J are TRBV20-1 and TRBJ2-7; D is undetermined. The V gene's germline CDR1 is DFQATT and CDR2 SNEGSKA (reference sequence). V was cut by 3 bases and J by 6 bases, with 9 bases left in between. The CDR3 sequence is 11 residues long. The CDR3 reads CSARVTTEQYF. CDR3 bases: TGCAGTGCTAGGGTCACCACCGAGCAGTACTTC.

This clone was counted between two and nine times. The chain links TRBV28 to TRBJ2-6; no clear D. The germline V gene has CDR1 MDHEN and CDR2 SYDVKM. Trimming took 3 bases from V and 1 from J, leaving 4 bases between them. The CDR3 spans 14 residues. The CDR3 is CASSLGSGANVLTF. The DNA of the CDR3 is TGTGCCAGCAGTTTGGGGTCTGGGGCCAACGTCCTGACTTTC.

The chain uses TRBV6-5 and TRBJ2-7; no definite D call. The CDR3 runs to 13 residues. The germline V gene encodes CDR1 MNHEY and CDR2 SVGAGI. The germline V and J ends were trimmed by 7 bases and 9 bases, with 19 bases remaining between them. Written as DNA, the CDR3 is TGTGCCAGCACCCTGGGCCCCGACGGAAGGCAGTACTTC. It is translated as CASTLGPDGRQYF.

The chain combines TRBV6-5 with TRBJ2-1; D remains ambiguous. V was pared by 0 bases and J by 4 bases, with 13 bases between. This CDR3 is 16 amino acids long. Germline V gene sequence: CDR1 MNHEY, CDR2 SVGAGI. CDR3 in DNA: TGTGCCAGCAGTTACTCGGCGCGTTTTGGGTACAATGAGCAGTTCTTC. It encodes CASSYSARFGYNEQFF.

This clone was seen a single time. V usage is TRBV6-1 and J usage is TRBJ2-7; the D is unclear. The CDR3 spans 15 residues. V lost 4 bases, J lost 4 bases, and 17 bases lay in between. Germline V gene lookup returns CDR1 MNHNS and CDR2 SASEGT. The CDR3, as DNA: TGTGCCAGCAGTGGCCCCGCCAACGGAGAGTACGAGCAGTACTTC. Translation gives CASSGPANGEYEQYF.

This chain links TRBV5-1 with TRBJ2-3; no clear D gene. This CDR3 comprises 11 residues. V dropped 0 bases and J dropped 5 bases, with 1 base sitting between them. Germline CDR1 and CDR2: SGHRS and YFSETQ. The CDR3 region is CASSLGDTQYF. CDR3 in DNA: TGCGCCAGCAGCTTGGGAGATACGCAGTATTTT.